The clone carrying this T cell receptor beta chain was found many times. Researchers prepared the TCRbeta library using unique molecular identifiers, the study reports. Each CDR3 protein gets one entry after TCRdb re-called the PCR reads with MiXCR. The sample consists of a few hundred thousand distinct CDR3 sequences, roughly 10% of them appearing once. The CDR3 loop spans 15 amino acids. Trimming shortened V by 1 base and J by 6 bases, and 12 bases separated the two germline ends. Germline V gene sequence: CDR1 SGHDN, CDR2 FVKESK. The data derive from a study of T-cell reconstitution after alpha-beta-depleted transplantation in children.

The specimen was PBMCs, collected before TCRalphabeta/CD19-depleted stem cell transplant. The V gene is TRBV14, the J gene TRBJ2-2; possibly TRBD2 for D (5 bases). The receptor was isolated from a child under two years old with acute myeloid leukemia, due to receive a stem cell transplant. The CDR3 DNA sequence: TGTGCCAGCAGCCAAGCACTAGTTAGTGCCGGGGAGCTGTTTTTT. This sequence encodes CASSQALVSAGELFF.